A single sample gave rise to the 6 T cell receptor beta chains below, sequenced in a study of shared clonotypes between healthy human individuals. Sequenced by immunoSEQ multiplex PCR; TCRdb stores in-frame clones only, minus some. The top ten clones hold around 12% of a sample with about 490,000 clones, around 73% of them seen once. The material sequenced was PBMCs. All receptors come from a woman between 40 and 55 years old in good health. Some clones in this sample may be carry-over from other donors' samples.

The V call is TRBV6-5, the J call TRBJ1-2; D call uncertain. The CDR3 is 14 amino acids. Germline V gene sequence: CDR1 MNHEY, CDR2 SVGAGI. Deletions cut 5 bases from V and 3 bases from J, with 13 bases between. The CDR3 DNA reads TGTGCCAGCAGTACCCCTTACGACGACTATGGCTACACCTTC. Its protein is CASSTPYDDYGYTF.

The chain employs TRBV5-1 and TRBJ2-5; 7 nucleotides align to TRBD1. The DNA end favors TRBJ2-7, so the J call may be wrong. The germline CDR1 and CDR2 sequences are SGHRS and YFSETQ. The CDR3 has 16 residues. CDR3 residues: CASSRVTGVGSYEQYF. The CDR3 region has the DNA TGCGCCAGCAGCCGAGTCACAGGGGTGGGGTCCTACGAGCAGTACTTC.

CDR3 residues: CASSSRGVGSGANVLTF. In DNA form, the CDR3 reads TGTGCCAGCAGCTCTAGAGGGGTGGGCTCTGGGGCCAACGTCCTGACTTTC. The J gene is TRBJ2-6, the V gene TRBV7-9, with D perhaps TRBD1 or TRBD2 (5 bases each). Germline V gene lookup returns CDR1 SEHNR and CDR2 FQNEAQ (reference sequence). CDR3 length: 17 residues. V shed 4 bases and J shed 0 bases, with 13 bases lying between them.

The J gene is TRBJ2-1, the V gene TRBV10-2, with D possibly TRBD2 on 5 matching bases. Germline lookup yields CDR1 WSHSY and CDR2 SAAADI. Trimming took off 0 bases at V and 14 bases at J, with 14 bases between the two ends. The CDR3 has 13 amino acids. The DNA of the CDR3 is TGCGCCAGCAGTGAGTCGAGGGAAGCGACAAAGTTCTTC. Translated, it gives CASSESREATKFF.

Notes on this clone: Other DNA sequences in this specimen translate into the identical CDR3. This rearrangement joins TRBV2 to TRBJ2-2; 9 nucleotides match TRBD1. The germline CDR1 and CDR2 sequences are SNHLY and FYNNEI. CDR3 length: 15 amino acids. V dropped 6 bases and J dropped 2; count of bases not matched to a gene: 4. DNA for the CDR3: TGTGCCAGCAGAAGGGACAGGGCCAACACCGGGGAGCTGTTTTTT. Amino acids: CASRRDRANTGELFF.

This clone appeared a single time. The chain employs TRBV28 and TRBJ1-3, with TRBD1 as a possible D gene (5 bases). CDR1 MDHEN and CDR2 SYDVKM come from the germline V gene. V shed 5 bases and J shed 3 bases, with 17 bases lying between them. The CDR3 is made up of 16 amino acids. The CDR3 DNA reads TGTGCCAGCAGTACCCCGGGGGGAGGGGTTGGAAACACCATATATTTT. This codes for CASSTPGGGVGNTIYF. Drawing the rest from reference TRBV28 and TRBJ1-3, the complete variable domain is DVKVTQSSRYLVKRTGEKVFLECVQDMDHENMFWYRQDPGLGLRLIYFSYDVKMKEKGDIPEGYSVSREKKERFSLILESASTNQTSMYLCASSTPGGGVGNTIYFGEGSWLTVV.